This T cell receptor (beta chain) is drawn from a study of blood T cell repertoires in COVID-19. For the study at large: Spain, Italy and the United States supplied samples that represented acute and convalescent COVID-19.

This table comes from immunoSEQ multiplex PCR, and its TCRdb copy is limited to in-frame clones, with some not included. The data hold 200,000 to 250,000 clones, with approximately 82% observed a single time. Input material: peripheral blood. This clonotype was obtained from a woman older than 75 with acute or convalescent COVID-19.

CDR3 DNA: TGCGCCAGCAGCTTCACAGGGGACACAGATACGCAGTATTTT. Translation: CASSFTGDTDTQYF. The chain recombines TRBV5-1 with TRBJ2-3, with 7 bases aligning to TRBD1. The CDR3 sequence is 14 residues long. Germline CDR1 and CDR2: SGHRS and YFSETQ. The J segment lost 2 bases and the V segment lost 2 bases, leaving 2 bases of the junction unmatched.